These T cell receptor beta chains were read from a single sample in a study of blood T cells in healthy people across ages. TCRdb passed the 5' RACE reads through MiXCR, listing each CDR3 protein once. This sample has over a million distinct CDR3 sequences, with approximately 25% found just once. This sample was shared with a second study, whose subject was T cells of mothers and their children.

Sequenced input: blood. The receptors were gathered from a girl aged 2-10 years in good health. CDR3s include the opening cysteine and the closing phenylalanine or tryptophan. D genes are given only for firm matches. A clone size is listed for some rows: how often the clone was seen (once, few, many), or a class if it is expanded.

d_gene	v_gene	j_gene	abundance	CDR3nt	CDR3aa
-	TRBV20-1	TRBJ2-1	-	TGCAGTGCTAGTAACTCCGGAGGTGAGCAGTTCTTC	CSASNSGGEQFF
-	TRBV12-3/TRBV12-4	TRBJ2-6	-	TGTGCCAGCGGATTCCGGGGAAAGAGGGTTGGGGCCAACGTCCTGACTTTC	CASGFRGKRVGANVLTF
TRBD2	TRBV7-2	TRBJ2-1	few	TGTGCCAGCAGCTCGGGACTAGCCGAATACAATGAGCAGTTCTTC	CASSSGLAEYNEQFF
-	TRBV7-3	TRBJ1-4	few	TGTGCCAGCAGCCCGGGCAAAGCAACTAATGAAAAACTGTTTTTT	CASSPGKATNEKLFF
-	TRBV6-2/TRBV6-3	TRBJ2-5	few	TGTGCCAGCACGAACGAGGGGTTGAGGTTCTTC	CASTNEGLRFF
-	TRBV29-1	TRBJ2-7	few	TGCAGCGTCCAGGGGGGGACAGCTCAACAAAGATACGAGCAGTACTTC	CSVQGGTAQQRYEQYF
-	TRBV4-3	TRBJ1-2	few	TGCGCCAGCAGCCAAGCAGTAGGGGCGGGAGACTATGGCTACACCTTC	CASSQAVGAGDYGYTF
TRBD1	TRBV12-3/TRBV12-4	TRBJ1-2	few	TGTGCCAGCAGTTTTGGGACAGGGGGCGGCTACACCTTC	CASSFGTGGGYTF
-	TRBV29-1	TRBJ2-1	-	TGCAGCGTTGAGTCCGTGTCAGGCTACGAGCAGTTCTTC	CSVESVSGYEQFF
TRBD1	TRBV11-3	TRBJ2-4	-	TGTGCCAGCAGCTTATCGTTTGGGACAGGGGAAAACATTCAGTACTTC	CASSLSFGTGENIQYF
-	TRBV28	TRBJ2-1	few	TGTGCCAGCAGGTTCCTTTTGGGGGTTTACAATGGGCAGTTCTTC	CASRFLLGVYNGQFF
-	TRBV29-1	TRBJ2-1	few	TGCAGCGTGGTTTTTGTGGGGCAAGTGTCCTACAATGAGCAGTTCTTC	CSVVFVGQVSYNEQFF
TRBD2	TRBV28	TRBJ2-5	few	TGTGCCAGCAGCTACCTCGTAGCGGGAGTGGCAGAGACCCAGTACTTC	CASSYLVAGVAETQYF
TRBD1	TRBV4-2	TRBJ2-7	-	TGTGCCAGCAGCCAGACAGGGCCCCTATACGAGCAGTACTTC	CASSQTGPLYEQYF
TRBD2	TRBV4-1	TRBJ2-5	few	TGCGCCAGCAGCCAAGACGGGTTCGGGGGGACGGAGACCCAGTACTTC	CASSQDGFGGTETQYF
-	TRBV5-1	TRBJ2-2	-	TGCGCCAGCCAGAAAAACACAGGGCCCGGGGAGCTGTTTTTT	CASQKNTGPGELFF
-	TRBV5-1	TRBJ2-5	few	-	CASSFGSGGSYEQYF
TRBD2	TRBV11-2	TRBJ2-2	-	TGTGCCAGCACCCCGACTAGCGGGGGGAACACCGGGGAGCTGTTTTTT	CASTPTSGGNTGELFF
-	TRBV15	TRBJ2-5	few	TGTGCCACCAGCAGAGCCTGGCAATCTCAAGAGACCCAGTACTTC	CATSRAWQSQETQYF
-	TRBV13	TRBJ2-7	-	TGTGCCAGCAGCTTTGGAGGGGAAGAGCAGTACTTC	CASSFGGEEQYF
TRBD2	TRBV5-6	TRBJ2-3	-	TGTGCCAGCAGCTTGTATAATCGGGCGGGAGGAGATACGCAGTATTTT	CASSLYNRAGGDTQYF
-	TRBV7-2	TRBJ2-5	-	TGTGCCAGCAGCTTACAATGGGGGTTGGGAGAGACCCAGTACTTC	CASSLQWGLGETQYF
TRBD1	TRBV24-1	TRBJ2-5	-	TGTGCCACCAGTGATTCCCGACAGGGCCCAGAGACCCAGTACTTC	CATSDSRQGPETQYF
TRBD1	TRBV6-2/TRBV6-3	TRBJ1-5	-	TGTGCCAGCAGTTCCGGACAGGGATTATTTCAGCCCCAGCATTTT	CASSSGQGLFQPQHF
-	TRBV7-3	TRBJ2-1	-	TGTGCCAGCAGCTCCGGACGAGGACCCGACAATGAGCAGTTCTTC	CASSSGRGPDNEQFF
TRBD1	TRBV4-1	TRBJ2-7	few	TGCGCCAGCAGCCACGTGACAGGGGCCCGGGTCTCCTACGAGCAGTACTTC	CASSHVTGARVSYEQYF
-	TRBV7-2	TRBJ2-7	-	TGTGCCAGCAGCTTGGAGTCGCAGGGCAACGAGCAGTACTTC	CASSLESQGNEQYF
TRBD2	TRBV7-9	TRBJ2-5	few	TGTGCCAGCAGCCGGCCTATAGCGGGAGAAGAGACCCAGTACTTC	CASSRPIAGEETQYF
-	TRBV27	TRBJ2-1	few	TGTGCCAGCAGTTTACTACCAGGAACGTACAATGAGCAGTTCTTC	CASSLLPGTYNEQFF
-	TRBV12-3/TRBV12-4	TRBJ2-5	-	TGTGCCAGCAGTTTCGGACTAAAACTTGGGACCCAGTACTTC	CASSFGLKLGTQYF
-	TRBV7-3	TRBJ2-3	-	TGTGCCAGCAGATCCACAGGGTCAGATACGCAGTATTTT	CASRSTGSDTQYF
-	TRBV29-1	TRBJ2-1	-	TGCAGCGTTTTCACCGGGACCGCCACCGACAATGAGCAGTTCTTC	CSVFTGTATDNEQFF
-	TRBV7-9	TRBJ2-1	few	TGTGCCAGCAGCTTAGCCCGGGGAACATACAATGAGCAGTTCTTC	CASSLARGTYNEQFF
-	TRBV5-1	TRBJ1-1	-	TGCGCCAGCAGCATTAGGGGTGATCCGTTTGAGGCCAACACTGAAGCTTTCTTT	CASSIRGDPFEANTEAFF
TRBD1	TRBV4-3	TRBJ1-1	few	TGCGCCAGCAGCCAACTTCCCCTTTGGACAGGGGAAGTGACTTTCTTT	CASSQLPLWTGEVTFF
-	TRBV12-3/TRBV12-4	TRBJ2-2	few	TGTGCCAGCAGCCAACGACAGGTCGTGCACACCGGGGAGCTGTTTTTT	CASSQRQVVHTGELFF
TRBD1	TRBV7-9	TRBJ1-2	few	TGTGCCAGCAGCTTAGGGGACAGGGACACCTTC	CASSLGDRDTF
-	TRBV29-1	TRBJ2-7	-	TGCAGCGCAGAGACAGATTCCTACGAGCAGTACTTC	CSAETDSYEQYF
TRBD2	TRBV3-1	TRBJ2-1	-	TGTGCCAGCAGCCAAGATCTTGACCTAGCGGTCAGCAATGAGCAGTTCTTC	CASSQDLDLAVSNEQFF
-	TRBV9	TRBJ2-3	once	TGTGCCAGCAGCGTAGTAGATGGCGGGTCCGGCACAGATACGCAGTATTTT	CASSVVDGGSGTDTQYF
-	TRBV7-9	TRBJ2-1	-	TGTGCCACCTTAGGGCTAGCCATTTACAATGAGCAGTTCTTC	CATLGLAIYNEQFF
TRBD1	TRBV6-6	TRBJ2-1	-	TGTGCCAGCAGATCTCCAGGGGGATACAATGAGCAGTTCTTC	CASRSPGGYNEQFF
-	TRBV29-1	TRBJ2-2	few	TGCAGCGTTGAAGAGGGAAACACCGGGGAGCTGTTTTTT	CSVEEGNTGELFF
-	TRBV29-1	TRBJ1-5	few	TGCAGCGTTTTAGAGGAAAAGGGCAATCAGCCCCAGCATTTT	CSVLEEKGNQPQHF
TRBD2	TRBV7-3	TRBJ2-5	-	TGTGCCAGCAGACCGGGACTAGCGGGCCTGGAGACCCAGTACTTC	CASRPGLAGLETQYF
-	TRBV12-3/TRBV12-4	TRBJ2-5	-	TGTGCCAGCAGGTCTACTAGCCCGGAGACCCAGTACTTC	CASRSTSPETQYF
-	TRBV29-1	TRBJ2-7	few	TGCAGCGTTGTCTCTCAGGTAAACTACGAGCAGTACTTC	CSVVSQVNYEQYF
-	TRBV20-1	TRBJ1-5	few	TGCAGTGCCATTGGACGTGGCAATCAGCCCCAGCATTTT	CSAIGRGNQPQHF
TRBD2	TRBV13	TRBJ2-7	few	TGTGCCGGCAGCCTTAGCGGGAGGGCATACGAGCAGTACTTC	CAGSLSGRAYEQYF
TRBD2	TRBV6-1	TRBJ2-5	few	TGTGCCAGCAGGAGCGGGAGGGTGATCCAAGAGACCCAGTACTTC	CASRSGRVIQETQYF
TRBD1	TRBV20-1	TRBJ1-3	-	TGCAGTGCTACCGGGACAGGGGTCCCCGGGACGGGAAACACCATATATTTT	CSATGTGVPGTGNTIYF
TRBD1	TRBV12-3/TRBV12-4	TRBJ1-1	few	TGTGCCAGCACCCCGACAGGGTCCGCTGAAGCTTTCTTT	CASTPTGSAEAFF
-	TRBV6-1	TRBJ2-1	few	TGTGCCAGCAGATTGGGGACGGGGAAGGCGGTCAATGAGCAGTTCTTC	CASRLGTGKAVNEQFF
TRBD2	TRBV12-3/TRBV12-4	TRBJ2-3	-	TGTGCCAGCAGTACTAGCGGGGGGGACACAGATACGGAGTATTTT	CASSTSGGDTDTEYF
-	TRBV7-9	TRBJ2-7	few	TGTGCCAGCAGCTTGGCGGGGAGTCGCGAGCAGTACTTC	CASSLAGSREQYF
-	TRBV18	TRBJ2-5	few	TGTGCCAGCTCGGAACACGGGACTGCCCAAGAGACCCAGTACTTC	CASSEHGTAQETQYF
TRBD2	TRBV7-9	TRBJ2-1	-	TGTGCCAGCAGCTCCCCCGGGACTAGCGGGGGTAATGAGCAGTTCTTC	CASSSPGTSGGNEQFF
TRBD1	TRBV25-1	TRBJ1-2	-	TGTGCCAGCAGTGAATCCCAGACAGGGACCTATGGCTACACCTTC	CASSESQTGTYGYTF
TRBD2	TRBV11-1	TRBJ2-3	-	TGTGCCAGCAGCGTTAGCGGGGGGAACACAGATACGCAGTATTTT	CASSVSGGNTDTQYF
-	TRBV19	TRBJ1-2	-	TGTGCCAGTAGTATCGACGTCAGGAGTAACTATGGCTACACCTTC	CASSIDVRSNYGYTF